This TCR beta chain is drawn from a study of T cells after yellow fever vaccination. Points from the study as a whole: Most clones from primary vaccination resurfaced after the booster (around 95% CD4, over 85% CD8).

Researchers made TCR cDNA using 5'RACE template switching, and this step added a universal primer site and UMIs. TCRdb reanalysed the 5' RACE reads using MiXCR and keeps one entry per CDR3 protein. The sample has under 700,000 distinct CDR3 sequences; 17% are singletons. This CDR3 is 15 amino acids long. Between the trimmed V and J ends, which lost 5 bases and 0 bases, there was a span of 8 bases. Note on this clonotype: The antigen is not known.

This TCR was sampled from a man aged 18 to 30 who received the YFV17D yellow fever vaccine. This chain uses TRBV12-3 or TRBV12-4 with TRBJ2-6; D gene uncertain. The sample consisted of PBMCs, taken less than 6 days after the first yellow fever vaccination. The CDR3 reads CASSTTASGANVLTF. CDR3 sequence (DNA): TGTGCCAGCAGTACCACAGCCTCTGGGGCCAACGTCCTGACTTTC.